The 24 T cell receptor beta chains below all came from one sample that was sequenced in a study of T cells in Graves' hyperthyroidism and ophthalmopathy. Regions amplified from RNA transcripts were the TCR beta CDR3 regions. TCR CDR3 regions were first amplified by RT-PCR with HTBI primers. TCRdb recomputed calls from the multiplex PCR reads with MiXCR, one row per CDR3 protein. The repertoire holds under 300,000 distinct CDR3 sequences, with roughly an eighth as singletons. Sequencing used blood. These TCRs come from a middle-aged woman with Graves' hyperthyroidism.

This clonotype has only a few counts. The chain uses TRBV19 and TRBJ2-5, with D maybe TRBD1 (5 bases). This CDR3 is built from 13 residues. Germline CDR1 is LNHDA and CDR2 is SQIVND (reference sequence). Trimming left V 7 bases short and J 0 bases short, with 9 bases between. The CDR3 DNA sequence: TGTGCCAGTAAAGACAGAAACCAAGAGACCCAGTACTTC. Encoded protein: CASKDRNQETQYF.

This clonotype was seen many times. This sequence joins TRBV2 and TRBJ2-3; D is uncertain. This CDR3 has 13 residues. V gave up 3 bases and J gave up 0 bases, with 4 bases separating them. Germline V CDR1 and CDR2: SNHLY, FYNNEI. The CDR3 region is CASSELSTDTQYF. CDR3 coding DNA: TGTGCCAGCAGTGAGCTTAGCACAGATACGCAGTATTTT.

This clonotype was detected ten times or more. The chain is built from TRBV19 and TRBJ1-2; D may be TRBD1 (5 bases). V dropped 5 bases and J dropped 1 base, with 14 bases sitting between them. Per germline, CDR1 LNHDA and CDR2 SQIVND (reference sequence). There are 15 residues in the CDR3. CDR3 region: CASSSGTRFNYGYTF. CDR3 coding DNA: TGTGCCAGTAGTTCAGGGACTCGTTTTAACTATGGCTACACCTTC. The complete variable domain, with remaining parts taken from reference TRBV19 and TRBJ1-2, reads DGGITQSPKYLFRKEGQNVTLSCEQNLNHDAMYWYRQDPGQGLRLIYYSQIVNDFQKGDIAEGYSVSREKKESFPLTVTSAQKNPTAFYLCASSSGTRFNYGYTFGSGTRLTVV.

The chain employs TRBV5-1 and TRBJ1-4; D gene ambiguous. The CDR3 spans 15 residues. Trimming shortened V by 3 bases and J by 0 bases, and 9 bases separated the two germline ends. The germline CDR1 and CDR2 sequences are SGHRS and YFSETQ. The CDR3 protein is CASSSGGSTNEKLFF. CDR3 sequence (DNA): TGCGCCAGCAGCTCCGGAGGCTCAACTAATGAAAAACTGTTTTTT.

This clonotype was picked up a small number of times. The chain has TRBV6-1 and TRBJ2-2; 9 bases are shared with TRBD2. The CDR3 loop spans 17 amino acids. V was pared by 6 bases and J by 5 bases, with 13 bases of the junction left unmatched. Germline assignment: CDR1 MNHNS and CDR2 SASEGT. The CDR3 is CASRNPGGLAFTGELFF. The DNA for the CDR3 is TGTGCCAGCAGGAACCCGGGCGGACTAGCGTTTACCGGGGAGCTGTTTTTT.

This clonotype was seen at least ten times. The chain combines TRBV12-3 or TRBV12-4 with TRBJ1-1; D is unclear. CDR3 size: 13 residues. V dropped 5 bases and J dropped 7 bases, with 14 bases sitting between them. CDR3 residues: CASSPGPHREAFF. The CDR3, as DNA: TGTGCCAGCAGTCCGGGTCCTCATCGTGAAGCTTTCTTT.

This clonotype was counted many times. The rearrangement links TRBV7-2 to TRBJ2-1; 11 bases map to TRBD2. CDR1 and CDR2 from the germline V gene are SGHTA and FQGNSA. V lost 8 bases to trimming and J lost 7 bases; unmatched junction nucleotides: 10. The CDR3 is 15 amino acids. The CDR3 is CASAHALAGANEQFF. CDR3 nucleotides: TGTGCCAGCGCCCACGCACTAGCGGGAGCTAATGAGCAGTTCTTC.

This clonotype occurred many times. The V call is TRBV7-2, the J call TRBJ2-5; TRBD2 matches 15 bases. J was trimmed by 5 bases and V by 5 bases; bases with no gene match: 12. The CDR3 has 18 amino acids. From germline, CDR1 is SGHTA and CDR2 FQGNSA. The CDR3 here is CASSPFPGLAGGGETQYF. The CDR3 nucleotides read TGTGCCAGCAGCCCATTCCCGGGACTAGCGGGAGGAGGGGAGACCCAGTACTTC.

This clonotype occurred many times. J is TRBJ1-6 and V is TRBV7-8, with D hard to call. CDR1 SGHVS and CDR2 FQNEAQ come from the germline V gene. Between the trimmed V and J ends, which lost 2 bases and 6 bases, there was a span of 11 bases. The CDR3 consists of 15 residues. In DNA form, the CDR3 reads TGTGCCAGCAGCTTACGCCAAAGGCCTAATTCACCCCTCCACTTT. Translation: CASSLRQRPNSPLHF.

This clonotype has only a few counts. The CDR3: CSVDSGTSGNGEQFF. CDR3 in DNA: TGCAGCGTGGATTCCGGGACTAGCGGGAATGGTGAGCAGTTCTTC. This rearrangement joins TRBV29-1 to TRBJ2-1; 13 bases agree with TRBD2. Germline assignment: CDR1 SQVTM and CDR2 ANQGSEA. CDR3 size: 15 residues. J lost 9 bases, V lost 6 bases, and 11 bases had no gene match.

This clonotype came up many times. The rearrangement uses TRBV7-2 and TRBJ2-7; 9 positions match TRBD1. Germline CDR1 is SGHTA and CDR2 is FQGNSA. The CDR3 totals 16 residues. V trimming: 1 base; J trimming: 0 bases; junction bases outside the gene matches: 4. This CDR3 is CASSLGTGASSYEQYF. CDR3 coding DNA: TGTGCCAGCAGCTTAGGGACAGGGGCTAGCTCCTACGAGCAGTACTTC. Looking up the rest from reference TRBV7-2 and TRBJ2-7 gives the full variable domain: GAGVSQSPSNKVTEKGKDVELRCDPISGHTALYWYRQSLGQGLEFLIYFQGNSAPDKSGLPSDRFSAERTGGSVSTLTIQRTQQEDSAVYLCASSLGTGASSYEQYFGPGTRLTVT.

The chain carries TRBV5-1 and TRBJ2-1, with 8 nucleotides matching TRBD2. The ends lost 0 bases at V and 1 base at J; junction bases unmatched: 12. Per the germline V gene, CDR1 is SGHRS and CDR2 is YFSETQ. The CDR3 is made up of 19 amino acids. CDR3 sequence reads: CASSLASGRPGESYNEQFF. CDR3 in DNA: TGCGCCAGCAGCTTGGCAAGCGGGAGACCGGGGGAGTCCTACAATGAGCAGTTCTTC.

This clonotype was counted only a few times. A much more abundant neighbour one base away suggests this may be a read error. This chain connects TRBV11-1 to TRBJ2-3, with 11 positions matching TRBD2. Germline CDR1 and CDR2: SGHAT and FQDESV (reference sequence). The J segment lost 7 bases and the V segment lost 5 bases, leaving 11 bases of the junction unmatched. CDR3 length: 16 residues. This chain's CDR3 is CASSLTSGSSANTQYF. The DNA of the CDR3 is TGTGCCAGCAGCCTAACTAGCGGGAGTTCCGCAAATACGCAGTATTTT.

This clonotype was observed many times. The rearrangement links TRBV6-1 to TRBJ2-2; D is perhaps TRBD1 (6 bases). Between the trimmed V and J ends, which lost 5 bases and 7 bases, there was a span of 14 bases. Germline V gene sequence: CDR1 MNHNS, CDR2 SASEGT. The CDR3 length is 14 residues. The CDR3 reads CASSYLGAGGELFF. Written as DNA, the CDR3 is TGTGCCAGCAGTTACCTGGGGGCGGGCGGGGAGCTGTTTTTT.

There are many counts of this clonotype. The chain employs TRBV28 and TRBJ2-7; tentatively, D is TRBD2 (6 bases). CDR3 size: 14 residues. The germline V gene has CDR1 MDHEN and CDR2 SYDVKM. V lost 5 bases and J 0 bases, leaving 11 bases between the germline ends. CDR3 protein: CASSAPSDSYEQYF. The CDR3 DNA sequence: TGTGCCAGCAGTGCCCCTAGCGACTCCTACGAGCAGTACTTC. Based on the CDR3 plus reference TRBV28 and TRBJ2-7, the full variable domain is DVKVTQSSRYLVKRTGEKVFLECVQDMDHENMFWYRQDPGLGLRLIYFSYDVKMKEKGDIPEGYSVSREKKERFSLILESASTNQTSMYLCASSAPSDSYEQYFGPGTRLTVT.

This clonotype was found many times. The J gene is TRBJ2-7, the V gene TRBV7-2; TRBD2 aligns across 7 bases. The V gene end was trimmed by 8 bases and the J gene end by 2 bases; junction bases not matched to a gene: 9. Per the germline V gene, CDR1 is SGHTA and CDR2 is FQGNSA. This CDR3 comprises 14 residues. The CDR3, as DNA: TGTGCCAGCGGTCCGGGGGGAAGGACCTACGAGCAGTACTTC. Protein: CASGPGGRTYEQYF.

This clonotype showed up many times. The CDR3 DNA sequence: TGTGCCAGCAGTGGCACCAACACAGGGGTGGAGGGCTACACCTTC. Translated: CASSGTNTGVEGYTF. The chain uses TRBV2 and TRBJ1-2; 7 nucleotides agree with TRBD1. Unmatched junction bases numbered 13, after V lost 4 bases and J lost 8 bases. CDR3 length equals 15 residues. In germline, CDR1 is SNHLY, CDR2 FYNNEI.

The table lists this clonotype with many counts. V and J are TRBV7-2 and TRBJ1-5; 10 bases match TRBD1. Germline V gene data show CDR1 as SGHTA and CDR2 as FQGNSA. The CDR3 has 16 residues. Trimming took 5 bases from V and 3 from J; bases not matched to a gene: 7. The CDR3 spells CASSGRQGAFNQPQHF. DNA of the CDR3: TGTGCCAGCAGCGGACGACAGGGGGCGTTCAATCAGCCCCAGCATTTT.

This clonotype was detected only a few times. V gene TRBV6-1 combines with J gene TRBJ1-6; no definite D call. V was pared by 8 bases and J by 3 bases, with 11 bases between. CDR1 and CDR2 (germline): MNHNS, SASEGT. There are 14 residues in the CDR3. The CDR3 spells CASGTNFYNSPLHF. CDR3 coding DNA: TGTGCCAGCGGTACAAATTTCTATAATTCACCCCTCCACTTT.

This clonotype was counted between two and nine times. V is TRBV27 and J is TRBJ2-7; perhaps D is TRBD1 or TRBD2 (5 bases each). From germline, CDR1 is MNHEY and CDR2 SMNVEV (reference sequence). With 1 base removed from V and 5 bases from J, the gap between germline ends came to 18 bases. The CDR3 runs 16 residues. The CDR3 coding sequence is TGTGCCAGCAGTTTATTCTCAGGACTCTGGGACCACGAGCAGTACTTC. It is translated as CASSLFSGLWDHEQYF.

The chain has TRBV11-1 and TRBJ1-6; D is undetermined. There are 16 residues in the CDR3. V shed 4 bases and J shed 0 bases, with 10 bases lying between them. Germline CDR1 and CDR2: SGHAT and FQDESV (reference sequence). The CDR3 DNA reads TGTGCCAGCAGCTCGGACGACCGCTCCTATAATTCACCCCTCCACTTT. Translation: CASSSDDRSYNSPLHF.

The chain uses TRBV5-8 and TRBJ1-5; 7 bases are shared with TRBD1. Trimming cost V 1 base and J 3 bases; bases outside gene matches: 10. This CDR3 contains 17 residues. CDR1 is SGHTS and CDR2 is YDEGEE in the germline V gene. The CDR3 DNA is TGTGCCAGCAGCTTGTTTTTGTCCGGACAGGTCAATCAGCCCCAGCATTTT. Its translation is CASSLFLSGQVNQPQHF.

This chain links TRBV10-3 with TRBJ1-5; 10 nucleotides match TRBD1. CDR1 is ENHRY, CDR2 SYGVKD, per germline. The CDR3 has 13 residues. With 10 bases clipped from V and 6 bases from J, the junction kept 6 bases outside the gene matches. As DNA, the CDR3 is TGTGCCAGCTGGACAGGGGGGGCTCAGCCCCAGCATTTT. Residues: CASWTGGAQPQHF.

The sample holds many counts of this clonotype. This chain connects TRBV20-1 to TRBJ1-5; possible D gene TRBD1, 5 bases. Germline CDR1 DFQATT, CDR2 SNEGSKA (reference sequence). Trimming took off 0 bases at V and 0 bases at J, with 12 bases between the two ends. This CDR3 region has 16 residues. CDR3 in amino acids: CSARDMKGASNQPQHF. CDR3 DNA: TGCAGTGCTAGAGATATGAAAGGGGCTAGCAATCAGCCCCAGCATTTT.